The 13 T cell receptor beta chains given below trace back to one sample, sequenced in a study of T cells expressing NK-cell markers. TCRdb re-called the 5' RACE reads and gives one entry per CDR3 protein, without DNA. Its listing shows 200,000 to 300,000 distinct CDR3 sequences. Source material: blood T cells: a sorted CD56 or NKG2C T cell subset, CD4+ or CD8+ T cells, or bulk PBMC T cells (not recorded which). These receptors were taken from a man aged 18 to 29 in good health.

The chain employs TRBV11-1 and TRBJ2-1; TCRdb designates TRBD2, a call that cannot be tested without DNA. The CDR3 extends over 17 amino acids. Per the germline V gene, CDR1 is SGHAT and CDR2 is FQDESV (reference sequence). CDR3 sequence reads: CASSSWGLAGVYNEQFF.

The chain is built from TRBV7-2 and TRBJ2-4. This CDR3 spans 16 amino acids. CDR1 is SGHTA, CDR2 FQGNSA, per germline. This CDR3 is CASSFLGTSVKNIQYF.

The chain carries TRBV6-6 and TRBJ1-2; checking the TCRdb D call of TRBD1 is not possible without DNA. The CDR3 has 12 amino acids. The germline V gene has CDR1 MNHNY and CDR2 SVGAGI (reference sequence). The CDR3 protein is CASRAGDYGYTF.

The V gene is TRBV10-1, the J gene TRBJ1-2; TCRdb gives TRBD1 as the D gene, but with no DNA this cannot be confirmed. Germline-derived CDR1 and CDR2 are WNHNN and SYGVQD (reference sequence). The CDR3 loop spans 13 amino acids. The chain's CDR3 is CASSEEGARGYTF.

The chain uses TRBV7-9 and TRBJ2-7; TCRdb lists TRBD1, though no DNA is available to test this call. CDR3 length: 15 residues. Per the germline V gene, CDR1 is SEHNR and CDR2 is FQNEAQ (reference sequence). This chain's CDR3 is CASSVIGNQGYEQYF. Supplemented by reference TRBV7-9 and TRBJ2-7, the full variable domain reads DTGVSQNPRHKITKRGQNVTFRCDPISEHNRLYWYRQTLGQGPEFLTYFQNEAQLEKSRLLSDRFSAERPKGSFSTLEIQRTEQGDSAMYLCASSVIGNQGYEQYFGPGTRLTVT.

The V call is TRBV20-1, the J call TRBJ1-3; the D call from TCRdb, TRBD1, cannot be confirmed without DNA. The CDR3 contains 17 residues. From germline, CDR1 is DFQATT and CDR2 SNEGSKA (reference sequence). CDR3 in amino acids: CSARDPPVGGFGNTIYF.

V usage is TRBV20-1 and J usage is TRBJ2-7; the D call from TCRdb, TRBD2, cannot be confirmed without DNA. This CDR3 region has 13 residues. Germline CDR1 is DFQATT and CDR2 is SNEGSKA (reference sequence). The chain's CDR3 is CSANSGRADEQYF.

The chain carries TRBV6-5 and TRBJ2-3. Germline CDR1 is MNHEY and CDR2 is SVGAGI. The CDR3 is made up of 11 amino acids. The CDR3 spells CATFRRDTQYF.

The chain has TRBV15 and TRBJ1-4; the D call from TCRdb, TRBD1, cannot be confirmed without DNA. The CDR3 extends over 17 amino acids. Germline CDR1 reads LNHNV; CDR2 reads YYDKDF (reference sequence). CDR3 sequence: CATSTQGALATNEKLFF. Using reference TRBV15 and TRBJ1-4 for the parts outside the CDR3, the full variable domain is DAMVIQNPRYQVTQFGKPVTLSCSQTLNHNVMYWYQQKSSQAPKLLFHYYDKDFNNEADTPDNFQSRRPNTSFCFLDIRSPGLGDTAMYLCATSTQGALATNEKLFFGSGTQLSVL.

The chain recombines TRBV15 with TRBJ2-3; TCRdb's D call of TRBD2 is untestable without DNA. The CDR3 consists of 20 residues. CDR1 LNHNV and CDR2 YYDKDF come from the germline V gene (reference sequence). The CDR3 sequence: CATSRVGGPLAGVRTDTQYF. The variable domain in full, with the rest retrieved from reference TRBV15 and TRBJ2-3, is DAMVIQNPRYQVTQFGKPVTLSCSQTLNHNVMYWYQQKSSQAPKLLFHYYDKDFNNEADTPDNFQSRRPNTSFCFLDIRSPGLGDTAMYLCATSRVGGPLAGVRTDTQYFGPGTRLTVL.

The rearrangement uses TRBV7-2 and TRBJ2-2; TCRdb calls TRBD2, which cannot be checked without DNA. The CDR3 is 15 residues long. In germline, CDR1 is SGHTA, CDR2 FQGNSA. CDR3 sequence reads: CASSSGRAITGELFF.

The chain employs TRBV28 and TRBJ2-7; TCRdb's D gene call, TRBD2, goes unchecked for lack of DNA. The CDR3 consists of 16 residues. Germline lookup yields CDR1 MDHEN and CDR2 SYDVKM. CDR3 protein: CASSFLRGRAGYEQYF.

This chain connects TRBV5-1 to TRBJ1-5; TCRdb's D gene call, TRBD1, goes unchecked for lack of DNA. The CDR3 consists of 16 residues. The germline gives CDR1 SGHRS, CDR2 YFSETQ. The CDR3 spells CASSLRDEQVNQPQHF. The whole variable domain, filled in from reference TRBV5-1 and TRBJ1-5, reads KAGVTQTPRYLIKTRGQQVTLSCSPISGHRSVSWYQQTPGQGLQFLFEYFSETQRNKGNFPGRFSGRQFSNSRSEMNVSTLELGDSALYLCASSLRDEQVNQPQHFGDGTRLSIL.